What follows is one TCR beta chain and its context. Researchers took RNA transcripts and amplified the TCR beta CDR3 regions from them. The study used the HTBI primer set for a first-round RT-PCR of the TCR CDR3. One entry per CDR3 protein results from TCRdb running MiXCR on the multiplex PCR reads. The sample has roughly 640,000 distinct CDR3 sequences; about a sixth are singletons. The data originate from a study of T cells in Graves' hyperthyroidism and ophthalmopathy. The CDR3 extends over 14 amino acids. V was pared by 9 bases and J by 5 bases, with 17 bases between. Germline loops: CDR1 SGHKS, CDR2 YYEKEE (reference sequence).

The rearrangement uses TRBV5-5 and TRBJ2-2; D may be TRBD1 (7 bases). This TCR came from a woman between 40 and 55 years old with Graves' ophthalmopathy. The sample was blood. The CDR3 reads CATEGAPATGELFF. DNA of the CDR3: TGTGCCACGGAGGGGGCGCCGGCAACCGGGGAGCTGTTTTTT.